This T cell receptor beta chain is from a study of cytomegalovirus exposure and HLA in healthy donors. The CDR3 runs 14 residues. Germline CDR1 is SGHTA and CDR2 is FQGNSA. V shed 0 bases and J shed 5 bases, with 10 bases lying between them. A multiplex PCR was run with 60 Vbeta primers and 13 Jbeta primers. The protocol was immunoSEQ multiplex PCR, while the TCRdb copy is restricted to in-frame clones and leaves out a portion. The sample holds around 58,000 clones. V usage is TRBV7-2 and J usage is TRBJ1-2, with a weak D call TRBD1 (5 bases). The sequence was obtained from a man between 50 and 59 years old in good health and CMV-seropositive. Material for sequencing was PBMCs. The chain's CDR3 is CASSLARGNYGYTF. The CDR3 coding sequence is TGTGCCAGCAGCTTAGCGCGGGGGAATTATGGCTACACCTTC.